A selection of T cell receptor beta chains follows, all from one sample in a study of a mutant IDH1 vaccine in newly diagnosed glioma. TCRdb keeps only in-frame clones here, not all; method: immunoSEQ multiplex PCR. This table has about 98,000 clones, roughly 90% appearing once. Sequences were derived from PBMCs, sampled from a glioma patient treated with radiotherapy, temozolomide or both. The receptors derive from a woman between 45 and 65 years old with glioma. CDR3s include the opening cysteine and the closing phenylalanine or tryptophan. Only part of the rows carry a size: once, few, many, or a class if the clone is expanded.

j_call clone_size cdr3_length v_call cdr3_aa
TRBJ2-6 - 15 TRBV2 CASSGWTGGANVLTF
TRBJ2-7 - 13 TRBV6-5 CASSLDRVYEQYF
TRBJ2-7 - 20 TRBV15 CATSEGSVRLLAGGFYEQYF
TRBJ1-4 - 15 TRBV28 CASSRGVTTNEKLFF
TRBJ1-1 - 15 TRBV9 CASSTTPGVGTEAFF
TRBJ2-2 once 15 TRBV5-1 CASSRLGRTTGELFF
TRBJ2-5 - 15 TRBV10-3 CAISESLAQGETQYF
TRBJ1-1 - 16 TRBV27 CASSASGTGLNTEAFF
TRBJ2-7 - 16 TRBV30 CAWSAPRGGGVYEQYF
TRBJ2-2 - 16 TRBV25-1 CASSGRLTPNTGELFF
TRBJ2-6 once 15 TRBV19 CASSIPRSGANVLTF
TRBJ2-1 - 12 TRBV27 CASSPPGQVIFF
TRBJ2-7 - 18 TRBV7-8 CASSNPTGYPGNLYEQYF
TRBJ2-4 - 17 TRBV21-1 CASKMDGQGNAKNIQYF
TRBJ2-1 - 15 TRBV28 CASSFRGGWDNEQFF
TRBJ2-3 - 19 TRBV7-9 CASSDISMGLAGGEDTQYF
TRBJ1-2 - 13 TRBV29-1 CSVETAANYGYTF
TRBJ2-1 - 18 TRBV6-1 CASSEAWGTTSAYNEQFF
TRBJ2-1 - 15 TRBV5-6 CASSPSMGVWNEQFF
TRBJ2-3 once 16 TRBV27 CASSLSRTGDTDTQYF
TRBJ2-3 - 16 TRBV7-9 CASSLGHGRHADTQYF
TRBJ1-2 - 16 TRBV28 CASRSPDSAASYGYTF
TRBJ1-2 - 15 TRBV9 CASSGNRDSNYGYTF
TRBJ1-1 - 13 TRBV6-5 CASMRQGDTEAFF
TRBJ2-7 - 13 TRBV5-1 CASSLTGPSEQYF
TRBJ2-5 once 13 TRBV7-9 CASSSSSGGRRYF
TRBJ1-1 - 13 TRBV6-6 CASSKMFRAEAFF
TRBJ1-5 - 15 TRBV6-1 CASSLQRSGNQPQHF
TRBJ2-7 - 14 TRBV29-1 CSVVSGASSYEQYF
TRBJ2-1 - 17 TRBV7-8 CASSLPRRLSRDNEQFF
TRBJ1-1 - 16 TRBV13 CASSLGPGGGNTEAFF
TRBJ1-1 - 14 TRBV19 CASSWSREGTEAFF
TRBJ2-7 - 15 TRBV28 CASSFQLVRSYEQYF
TRBJ2-3 - 17 TRBV18 CASSPDSDRGGTDTQYF
TRBJ1-5 few 12 TRBV29-1 CSVGEANQPQHF
TRBJ2-7 - 12 TRBV2 CASSEAWKKQYF
TRBJ2-3 - 15 TRBV6-5 CASSYSSGNGGTQYF
TRBJ1-2 once 14 TRBV6-1 CASSEASRGGGYTF
TRBJ1-5 - 16 TRBV28 CASSAPRGPRNQPQHF
TRBJ1-2 - 18 TRBV28 CASSSLRDRGRWNYGYTF
TRBJ2-4 - 17 TRBV7-2 CASSLGAQRLAKNIQYF
TRBJ1-6 once 16 TRBV7-6 CASSLGGQGMWSPLHF
TRBJ2-1 - 14 TRBV29-1 CSATGTASSGEQFF
TRBJ1-2 - 16 TRBV2 CASSEAWTGEDYGYTF
TRBJ2-1 - 15 TRBV18 CASSQLAGPYNEQFF
TRBJ1-1 few 13 TRBV5-1 CASTRTGTVEAFF
TRBJ2-1 - 16 TRBV18 CASSPPVGTNYNEQFF
TRBJ2-2 - 12 TRBV27 CASSLVTGELFF
TRBJ2-1 - 15 TRBV27 CASRPTSEPYNEQFF
TRBJ2-5 - 21 TRBV28 CASSLDAERTPQTYFRETQYF
TRBJ1-3 - 17 TRBV5-1 CASSLQPSGTPGNTIYF